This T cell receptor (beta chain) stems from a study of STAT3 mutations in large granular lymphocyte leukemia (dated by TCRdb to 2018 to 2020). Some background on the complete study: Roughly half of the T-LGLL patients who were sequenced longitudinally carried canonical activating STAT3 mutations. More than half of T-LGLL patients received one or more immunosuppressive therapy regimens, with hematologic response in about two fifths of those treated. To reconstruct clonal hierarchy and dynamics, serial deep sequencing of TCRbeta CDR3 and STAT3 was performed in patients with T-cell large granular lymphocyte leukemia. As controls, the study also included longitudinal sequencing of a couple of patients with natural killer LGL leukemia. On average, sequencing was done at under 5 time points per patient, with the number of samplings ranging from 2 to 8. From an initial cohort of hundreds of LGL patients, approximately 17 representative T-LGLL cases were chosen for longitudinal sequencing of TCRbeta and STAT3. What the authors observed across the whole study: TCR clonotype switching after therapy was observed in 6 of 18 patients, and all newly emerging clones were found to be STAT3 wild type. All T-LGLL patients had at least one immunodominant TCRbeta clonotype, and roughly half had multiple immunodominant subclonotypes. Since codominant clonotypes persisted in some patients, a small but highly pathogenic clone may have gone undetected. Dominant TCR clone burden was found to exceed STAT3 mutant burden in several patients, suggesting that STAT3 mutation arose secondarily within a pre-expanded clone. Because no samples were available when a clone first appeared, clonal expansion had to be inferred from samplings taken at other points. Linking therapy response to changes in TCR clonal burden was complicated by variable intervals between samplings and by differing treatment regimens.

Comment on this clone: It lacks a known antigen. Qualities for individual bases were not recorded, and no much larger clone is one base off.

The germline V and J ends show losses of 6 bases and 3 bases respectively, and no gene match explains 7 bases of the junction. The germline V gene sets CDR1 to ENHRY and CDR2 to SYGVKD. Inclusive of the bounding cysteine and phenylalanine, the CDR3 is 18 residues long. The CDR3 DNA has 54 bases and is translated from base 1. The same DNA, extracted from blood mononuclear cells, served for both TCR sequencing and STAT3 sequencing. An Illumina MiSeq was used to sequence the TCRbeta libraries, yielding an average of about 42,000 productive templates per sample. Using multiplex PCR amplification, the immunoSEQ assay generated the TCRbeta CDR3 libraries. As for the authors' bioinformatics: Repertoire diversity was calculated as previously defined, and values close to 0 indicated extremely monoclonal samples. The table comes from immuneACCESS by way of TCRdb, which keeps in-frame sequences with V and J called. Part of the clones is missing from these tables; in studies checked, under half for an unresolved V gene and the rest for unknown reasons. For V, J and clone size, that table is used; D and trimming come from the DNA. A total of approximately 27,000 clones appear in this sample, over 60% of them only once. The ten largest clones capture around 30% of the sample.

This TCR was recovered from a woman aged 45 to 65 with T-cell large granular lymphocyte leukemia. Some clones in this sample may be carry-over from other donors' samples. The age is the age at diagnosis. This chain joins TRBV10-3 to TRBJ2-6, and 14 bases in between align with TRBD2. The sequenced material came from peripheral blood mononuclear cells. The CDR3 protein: CAISPGLAGGGGANVLTF. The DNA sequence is TGTGCCATCAGCCCCGGACTAGCGGGAGGAGGTGGGGCCAACGTCCTGACTTTC.